A single sample is the source of the 26 T cell receptor beta chains below, sequenced in a study of PD-1 blockade in classical Hodgkin lymphoma. After autologous stem cell transplantation all patients relapsed, and prior brentuximab vedotin exposure differed between cohorts. Sequencing used immunoSEQ multiplex PCR; TCRdb keeps in-frame clones, though not all of them. The repertoire holds 24,000 or so clones, with around four fifths as singletons. The sequencing used peripheral blood mononuclear cells (PBMCs), collected before the second cycle of nivolumab. The receptor set was obtained from a human donor with classical Hodgkin lymphoma.

The rearrangement uses TRBV19 and TRBJ2-5, with TRBD1 matching 9 bases. Germline trimming cut 4 bases from V and 5 bases from J; bases unmatched to any gene: 8. Germline V gene lookup returns CDR1 LNHDA and CDR2 SQIVND (reference sequence). The CDR3 totals 15 residues. Here the CDR3 DNA reads TGTGCCAGTAGTAACGTCTACAGGGGGCAGGAGACCCAGTACTTC. Protein product: CASSNVYRGQETQYF.

About this clone: The junction departs from the called germline gene at one end, perhaps through a read error. This chain links TRBV6-5 with TRBJ1-2, with 8 nucleotides matching TRBD1. Germline V gene data show CDR1 as MNHEY and CDR2 as SVGAGI. This CDR3 has 15 amino acids. CDR3 protein: CASSDSVQGGYGYTF. The CDR3 bases are TGTGCCAGCAGTGACTCGGTACAGGGGGGGTATGGCTACACCTTC.

V is TRBV28 and J is TRBJ1-1; the match to TRBD1 covers 7 bases. This CDR3 spans 18 amino acids. CDR1 and CDR2 (germline): MDHEN, SYDVKM. V was clipped by 2 bases and J by 3 bases; unmatched bases: 15. The CDR3 sequence is CASSLQRGRLGGDTEAFF. For the CDR3, the DNA is TGTGCCAGCAGTTTACAGAGGGGGCGCCTGGGAGGTGACACTGAAGCTTTCTTT.

This chain's CDR3 is CASSRLETEGYEQYF. CDR3 sequence (DNA): TGCGCCAGCAGCCGACTAGAGACAGAGGGATACGAGCAGTACTTC. The chain carries TRBV4-1 and TRBJ2-7; perhaps TRBD2 as D (6 bases). Germline CDR1 reads MGHRA; CDR2 reads YSYEKL. V was pared by 4 bases and J by 4 bases, with 17 bases between. CDR3 size: 15 residues.

The V and J genes are TRBV6-1 and TRBJ2-2; possible D gene TRBD2, 6 bases. Germline-derived CDR1 and CDR2 are MNHNS and SASEGT. V lost 4 bases and J 3 bases, leaving 12 bases between the germline ends. The CDR3 runs to 15 residues. CDR3 protein: CASSGQGGDTGELFF. The CDR3 coding sequence is TGTGCCAGCAGTGGTCAGGGAGGAGACACCGGGGAGCTGTTTTTT.

A few counts support this clone. The rearrangement joins TRBV7-4 to TRBJ1-3, with TRBD1 matching over 8 bases. The length of the CDR3 is 15 residues. Germline CDR1 is SGHVT and CDR2 is SQSDAQ. Germline trimming cut 6 bases from V and 6 bases from J; bases unmatched to any gene: 10. Written as DNA, the CDR3 is TGTGCCAGCAGTCCCCGGACAGGGAGAGAAAACACCATATATTTT. Amino acid sequence: CASSPRTGRENTIYF.

The V call is TRBV7-9, the J call TRBJ2-6; 10 bases are a match to TRBD1. V shed 1 base and J 4 bases; nucleotides not matched to a gene: 10. This CDR3 region has 19 residues. CDR1 is SEHNR and CDR2 is FQNEAQ in the germline V gene (reference sequence). CDR3 nucleotides: TGTGCCAGCAGCTTAGGGCGCATAGACAGGGGGCGAGGGGCCAACGTCCTGACTTTC. Protein product: CASSLGRIDRGRGANVLTF.

The J gene is TRBJ1-2, the V gene TRBV2; 9 bases agree with TRBD1. The junction had 5 bases not matched to a gene; V was cut back by 11 bases and J by 1 base. The germline V gene encodes CDR1 SNHLY and CDR2 FYNNEI. The CDR3 spans 13 residues. CDR3 loop: CARMTGGNYGYTF. In DNA form, the CDR3 reads TGTGCCCGCATGACAGGGGGTAACTATGGCTACACCTTC.

The chain recombines TRBV10-1 with TRBJ1-1; maybe TRBD1 (5 bases). Germline CDR1 and CDR2: WNHNN and SYGVQD (reference sequence). Trimming cost V 6 bases and J 0 bases, with 11 bases left between them. This CDR3 has 14 amino acids. The CDR3 DNA sequence: TGCGCCAGCAGCCGGACACGATTGAACACTGAAGCTTTCTTT. Amino acid sequence: CASSRTRLNTEAFF.

This clone was found once. The chain is built from TRBV5-6 and TRBJ1-2, with TRBD1 as a possible D gene (5 bases). Per the germline V gene, CDR1 is SGHDT and CDR2 is YYEEEE. CDR3 length: 13 residues. V lost 1 base, J lost 7 bases, and 11 bases lay in between. The DNA of the CDR3 is TGTGCCAGCAGCTTGTTTGGGGACGGTGGCTACACCTTC. Translated: CASSLFGDGGYTF.

The CDR3 DNA is TGTGCCAGCAGCTTAGGGTGGGGGGCGGGGCAGTACTTC. This translates into CASSLGWGAGQYF. The V and J genes are TRBV7-2 and TRBJ2-7; D may correspond to TRBD1 or TRBD2 (6 bases each). This CDR3 is 13 amino acids long. Trimming stripped 1 base from V and 9 bases from J, with 13 bases between. Looked up from germline, CDR1 is SGHTA and CDR2 is FQGNSA.

The chain employs TRBV7-9 and TRBJ1-4; the D gene is possibly TRBD1 (5 bases). Per germline, CDR1 SEHNR and CDR2 FQNEAQ (reference sequence). This CDR3 is built from 15 residues. V was cut by 5 bases and J by 0 bases, with 10 bases left in between. For the CDR3, the DNA is TGTGCCAGCAGCCTTTTGACAGCAACTAATGAAAAACTGTTTTTT. Protein sequence: CASSLLTATNEKLFF. The whole variable domain, filled in from reference TRBV7-9 and TRBJ1-4, reads DTGVSQNPRHKITKRGQNVTFRCDPISEHNRLYWYRQTLGQGPEFLTYFQNEAQLEKSRLLSDRFSAERPKGSFSTLEIQRTEQGDSAMYLCASSLLTATNEKLFFGSGTQLSVL.

The rearrangement uses TRBV6-5 and TRBJ2-1; no reliable D call. CDR1 is MNHEY and CDR2 is SVGAGI in the germline V gene. This CDR3 has 13 amino acids. Trimming cost V 7 bases and J 7 bases, with 14 bases left between them. CDR3 sequence reads: CASKERVVNEQFF. CDR3 DNA: TGTGCCAGCAAGGAAAGGGTAGTTAATGAGCAGTTCTTC.

J is TRBJ2-5 and V is TRBV10-3; 14 bases are a match to TRBD2. Losses at the gene ends were 6 bases for V and 5 bases for J; bases not matched to a gene: 2. CDR3 length equals 14 residues. The germline gives CDR1 ENHRY, CDR2 SYGVKD. CDR3 residues: CAIRGTSGSETQYF. DNA of the CDR3: TGTGCCATCAGGGGGACTAGCGGGAGTGAGACCCAGTACTTC.

The rearrangement links TRBV7-2 to TRBJ2-5; TRBD1 aligns across 7 bases. CDR1 is SGHTA and CDR2 is FQGNSA in the germline V gene. This CDR3 is 16 amino acids long. Trimming removed 3 bases from V and 2 bases from J; junction bases left unmatched: 9. CDR3 protein: CASSLHTGAGQETQYF. CDR3 bases: TGTGCCAGCAGCTTGCACACAGGGGCAGGGCAAGAGACCCAGTACTTC.

Concerning this clone itself: The junction and the germline gene differ at one end; a read error may be behind it. This chain links TRBV5-4 with TRBJ2-7; 8 bases agree with TRBD2. The CDR3 contains 16 residues. The V gene's germline CDR1 is SGHNT and CDR2 YYREEE (reference sequence). DNA for the CDR3: TGCGCCAGCAGCCAAGGACTAGCCGACAGCTCCTACGAGCAGTACTTC. It encodes CASSQGLADSSYEQYF.

The chain links TRBV6-6 to TRBJ2-7, with D unclear. The CDR3 extends over 11 amino acids. The V and J ends lost 6 bases and 6 bases respectively, with 9 bases between them. Germline CDR1 and CDR2: MNHNY and SVGAGI (reference sequence). The CDR3 protein is CASSPWGEQYF. The CDR3 nucleotides read TGTGCCAGCAGCCCCTGGGGCGAGCAGTACTTC.

The V call is TRBV6-1, the J call TRBJ2-2; D is ambiguous. V gave up 6 bases and J gave up 0 bases, with 11 bases separating them. Germline V gene sequence: CDR1 MNHNS, CDR2 SASEGT. The CDR3 is made up of 15 amino acids. The CDR3: CASRDGSSNTGELFF. Written as DNA, the CDR3 is TGTGCCAGCAGGGACGGTTCATCGAACACCGGGGAGCTGTTTTTT.

The rearrangement links TRBV6-4 to TRBJ1-1; 8 positions agree with TRBD1. Germline V gene sequence: CDR1 MRHNA, CDR2 SNTAGT. This CDR3 is built from 14 residues. Losses at the gene ends were 6 bases for V and 4 bases for J; bases not matched to a gene: 7. In DNA, the CDR3 is TGTGCCAGCAGGCGACCGGACAGGGTCACTGAAGCTTTCTTT. Residues: CASRRPDRVTEAFF.

This clone turned up a few times. The chain has TRBV2 and TRBJ2-7, with 7 bases fitting TRBD1. Losses at the gene ends were 8 bases for V and 13 bases for J; bases not matched to a gene: 8. This CDR3 region has 10 residues. Germline values: CDR1 SNHLY, CDR2 FYNNEI. DNA of the CDR3: TGTGCCAGCGTAGACAGGGAGCTATACGTC. Protein product: CASVDRELYV.

This clone appeared a single time. The V call is TRBV5-8, the J call TRBJ2-1, with 9 bases identical to TRBD2. Germline V gene data show CDR1 as SGHTS and CDR2 as YDEGEE. The CDR3 has 15 amino acids. The V gene end was trimmed by 5 bases and the J gene end by 11 bases; junction bases not matched to a gene: 14. CDR3 nucleotide sequence: TGTGCCAGCAGTATACTATCCGGCGGGGGGGCGAAGCAGTTCTTC. Amino acids: CASSILSGGGAKQFF. Looking up the rest from reference TRBV5-8 and TRBJ2-1 gives the full variable domain: EAGVTQSPTHLIKTRGQQATLRCSPISGHTSVYWYQQALGLGLQFLLWYDEGEERNRGNFPPRFSGRQFPNYSSELNVNALELEDSALYLCASSILSGGGAKQFFGPGTRLTVL.

This clone occurred once. The gene calls are TRBV7-9 and TRBJ2-2, with D perhaps being TRBD1 or TRBD2 (5 bases each). Per the germline V gene, CDR1 is SEHNR and CDR2 is FQNEAQ (reference sequence). V lost 4 bases, J lost 2 bases, and 20 bases lay in between. The CDR3 extends over 18 amino acids. The CDR3 region has the DNA TGTGCCAGCAGCTCGTACCGTCGAAACGGGACCAACACCGGGGAGCTGTTTTTT. It yields the protein CASSSYRRNGTNTGELFF.

The V and J genes are TRBV27 and TRBJ2-1, with 12 nucleotides matching TRBD1. Per the germline V gene, CDR1 is MNHEY and CDR2 is SMNVEV (reference sequence). V shed 6 bases and J 9 bases; nucleotides not matched to a gene: 6. This CDR3 has 14 amino acids. The CDR3 region is CASSPGTGGGEQFF. CDR3 in DNA: TGTGCCAGCAGCCCGGGGACAGGGGGCGGTGAGCAGTTCTTC.

V and J are TRBV4-2 and TRBJ2-3; 13 nucleotides line up with TRBD2. The germline gives CDR1 LGHNA, CDR2 YNFKEQ. The CDR3 has 17 residues. Unmatched junction bases numbered 3, after V lost 1 base and J lost 2 bases. The CDR3 region is CASSQGGLAGITDTQYF. In DNA form, the CDR3 reads TGTGCCAGCAGCCAAGGGGGACTAGCGGGGATCACAGATACGCAGTATTTT.

This chain uses TRBV2 with TRBJ2-7; D ambiguous. This CDR3 has 14 residues. V lost 5 bases and J 2 bases, leaving 13 bases between the germline ends. Germline V gene lookup returns CDR1 SNHLY and CDR2 FYNNEI. This CDR3 is CASSQNERTYEQYF. The CDR3 nucleotides read TGTGCCAGCAGTCAAAATGAGAGAACCTACGAGCAGTACTTC.

V gene TRBV6-6 combines with J gene TRBJ1-2; TRBD1 might be the D (6 bases). Between the trimmed V and J ends, which lost 6 bases and 5 bases, there was a span of 16 bases. The CDR3 has 14 amino acids. Germline V CDR1 and CDR2: MNHNY, SVGAGI (reference sequence). The CDR3 bases are TGTGCCAGCAGACCTGATTGGGGGGCTTATGGCTACACCTTC. Its protein is CASRPDWGAYGYTF.